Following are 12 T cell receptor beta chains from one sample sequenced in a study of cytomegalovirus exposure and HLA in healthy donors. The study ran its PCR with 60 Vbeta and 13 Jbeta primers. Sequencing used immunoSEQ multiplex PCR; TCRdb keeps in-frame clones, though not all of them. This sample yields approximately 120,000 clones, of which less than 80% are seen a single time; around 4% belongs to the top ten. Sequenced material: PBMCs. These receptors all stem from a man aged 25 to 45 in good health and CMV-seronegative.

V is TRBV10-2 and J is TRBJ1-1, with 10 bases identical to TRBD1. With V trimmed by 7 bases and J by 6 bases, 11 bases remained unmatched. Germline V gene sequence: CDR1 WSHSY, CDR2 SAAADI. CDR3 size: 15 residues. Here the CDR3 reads CASKPGQGPLPEAFF. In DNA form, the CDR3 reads TGCGCCAGCAAGCCGGGACAGGGGCCCCTGCCTGAAGCTTTCTTT.

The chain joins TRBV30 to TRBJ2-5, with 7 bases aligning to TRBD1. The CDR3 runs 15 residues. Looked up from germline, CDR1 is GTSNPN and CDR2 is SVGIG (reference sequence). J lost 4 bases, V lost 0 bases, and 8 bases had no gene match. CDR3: CAWSVHLSGGETQYF. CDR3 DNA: TGTGCCTGGAGTGTCCATTTGTCAGGGGGAGAGACCCAGTACTTC. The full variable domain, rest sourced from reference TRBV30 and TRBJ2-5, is SQTIHQWPATLVQPVGSPLSLECTVEGTSNPNLYWYRQAAGRGLQLLFYSVGIGQISSEVPQNLSASRPQDRQFILSSKKLLLSDSGFYLCAWSVHLSGGETQYFGPGTRLLVL.

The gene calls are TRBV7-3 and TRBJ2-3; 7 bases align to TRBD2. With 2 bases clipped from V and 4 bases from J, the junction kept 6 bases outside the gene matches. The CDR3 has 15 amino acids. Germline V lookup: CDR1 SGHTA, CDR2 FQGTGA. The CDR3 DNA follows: TGTGCCAGCAGCTTATTGAGGGGAGGGGCAGATACGCAGTATTTT. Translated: CASSLLRGGADTQYF.

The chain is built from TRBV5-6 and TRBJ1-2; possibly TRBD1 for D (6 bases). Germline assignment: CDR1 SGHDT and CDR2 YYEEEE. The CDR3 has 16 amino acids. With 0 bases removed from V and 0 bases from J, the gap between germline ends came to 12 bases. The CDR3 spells CASSLVGASANYGYTF. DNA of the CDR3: TGTGCCAGCAGCTTGGTGGGGGCATCGGCTAACTATGGCTACACCTTC. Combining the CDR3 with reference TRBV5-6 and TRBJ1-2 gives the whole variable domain DAGVTQSPTHLIKTRGQQVTLRCSPKSGHDTVSWYQQALGQGPQFIFQYYEEEERQRGNFPDRFSGHQFPNYSSELNVNALLLGDSALYLCASSLVGASANYGYTFGSGTRLTVV.

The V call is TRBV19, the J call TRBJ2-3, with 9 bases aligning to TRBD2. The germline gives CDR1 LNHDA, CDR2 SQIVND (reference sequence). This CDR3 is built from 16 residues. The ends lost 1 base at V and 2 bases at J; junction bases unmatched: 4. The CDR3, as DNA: TGTGCCAGTAGTATAGCCAGCGGGGGGCTCACAGATACGCAGTATTTT. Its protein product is CASSIASGGLTDTQYF.

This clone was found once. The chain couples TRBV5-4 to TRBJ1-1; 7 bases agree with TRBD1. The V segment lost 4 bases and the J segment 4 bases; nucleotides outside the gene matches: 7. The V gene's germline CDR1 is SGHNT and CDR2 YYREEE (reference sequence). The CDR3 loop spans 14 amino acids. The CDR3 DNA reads TGTGCCAGCAGCAGAGAGGACAGGATCACTGAAGCTTTCTTT. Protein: CASSREDRITEAFF.

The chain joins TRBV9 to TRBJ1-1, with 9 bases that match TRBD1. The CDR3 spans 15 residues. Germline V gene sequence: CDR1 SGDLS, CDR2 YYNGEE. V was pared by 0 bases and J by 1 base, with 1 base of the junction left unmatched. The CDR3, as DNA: TGTGCCAGCAGCGTAGAACAGGGGGCGAACACTGAAGCTTTCTTT. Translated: CASSVEQGANTEAFF.

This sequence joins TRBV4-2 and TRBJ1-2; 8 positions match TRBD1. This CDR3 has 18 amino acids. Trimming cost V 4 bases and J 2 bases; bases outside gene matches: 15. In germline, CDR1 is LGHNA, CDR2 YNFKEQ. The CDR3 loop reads CASSRGITGQGGNYGYTF. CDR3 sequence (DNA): TGTGCCAGCAGCCGAGGGATAACCGGACAGGGCGGGAACTATGGCTACACCTTC.

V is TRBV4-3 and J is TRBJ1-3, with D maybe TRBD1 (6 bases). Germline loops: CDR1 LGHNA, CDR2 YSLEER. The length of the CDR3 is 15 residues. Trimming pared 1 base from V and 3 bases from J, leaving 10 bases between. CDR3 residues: CASSQARGFGNTIYF. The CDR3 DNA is TGCGCCAGCAGCCAAGCCAGGGGTTTTGGAAACACCATATATTTT.

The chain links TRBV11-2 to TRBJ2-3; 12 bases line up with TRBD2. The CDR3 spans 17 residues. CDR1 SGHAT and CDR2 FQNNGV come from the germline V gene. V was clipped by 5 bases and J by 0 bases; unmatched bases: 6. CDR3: CASSPSSGGASTDTQYF. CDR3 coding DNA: TGTGCCAGCAGCCCATCTAGCGGGGGGGCCAGCACAGATACGCAGTATTTT.

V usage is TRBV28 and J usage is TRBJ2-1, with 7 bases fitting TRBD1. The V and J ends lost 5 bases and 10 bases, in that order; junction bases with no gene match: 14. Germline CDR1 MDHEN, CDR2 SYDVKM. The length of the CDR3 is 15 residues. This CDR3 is CASSLPRQGKREQFF. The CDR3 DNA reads TGTGCCAGCAGTCTCCCCCGACAGGGAAAACGGGAGCAGTTCTTC.

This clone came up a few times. The CDR3 bases are TGTGCCAGCAGTGACGGACTAGCGGGGGGAGCAGATACGCAGTATTTT. Translating it yields CASSDGLAGGADTQYF. The chain employs TRBV6-4 and TRBJ2-3, with 14 bases fitting TRBD2. Germline V gene sequence: CDR1 MRHNA, CDR2 SNTAGT. The CDR3 contains 16 residues. The V gene end was trimmed by 2 bases and the J gene end by 4 bases; junction bases not matched to a gene: 2.